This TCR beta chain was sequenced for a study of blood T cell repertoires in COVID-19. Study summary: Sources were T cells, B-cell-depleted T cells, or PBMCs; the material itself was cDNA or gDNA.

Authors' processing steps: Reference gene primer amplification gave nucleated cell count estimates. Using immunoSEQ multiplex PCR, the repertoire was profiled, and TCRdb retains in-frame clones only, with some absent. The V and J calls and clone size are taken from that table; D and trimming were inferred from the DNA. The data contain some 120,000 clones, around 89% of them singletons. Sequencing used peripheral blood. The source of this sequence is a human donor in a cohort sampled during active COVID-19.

In DNA form, the CDR3 reads TGTGCCAGCAGCCCCCGCCGGGACTCGGCTTACGAGCAGTACTTC. Protein: CASSPRRDSAYEQYF. V is TRBV7-2 and J is TRBJ2-7, with D maybe TRBD2 (6 bases). V was clipped by 5 bases and J by 4 bases, with 18 bases between them. The CDR3 consists of 15 residues. Germline V gives CDR1 SGHTA, CDR2 FQGNSA.